This T cell receptor beta chain was sequenced during a study of shared clonotypes between healthy human individuals (dated by TCRdb to about 2020). In the study overall: The cohort included a few men and a couple of women between 18 and 49 years of age. Per donor, leukapheresis produced somewhere between about 0.94 and 8.9 billion PBMCs. To increase sequencing depth and limit assay-specific biases, TCR repertoire library preparation and sequencing were carried out by different laboratories using diverse techniques. The study deeply sequenced blood TCR repertoires of several healthy adults to estimate repertoire size and the extent of clonotype sharing between individuals. For each donor, three plates each were used for CD4 naive and CD4 memory, two plates were used for CD8 naive, and one plate was used for CD8 memory.

The donors were healthy, HIV-negative adults who had no recently reported acute infections or vaccinations. Every donor was a Caucasian adult residing in Nashville, Tennessee, USA. Magnetic negative selection was used to enrich CD4+ T cells, after which naive cells were positively selected on CD45RA and the negative fraction became the memory subset. Blood was obtained by leukapheresis, after which PBMCs were separated by Ficoll-Histopaque density gradient centrifugation and cryopreserved in liquid nitrogen vapor phase. Purity and quantity of every magnetically sorted T cell population were checked by analytical flow cytometry. Genomic DNA was isolated from every sorted fraction and measured by UV absorbance on a Nanodrop 2000c. TCR CDR3 regions were amplified from genomic DNA by multiplex PCR using the deep immunoSEQ assay. For each cell subset, the extracted genomic DNA was distributed evenly across all wells of several immunoSEQ 96-well plates, and each plate served as one replicate. For sorted subsets, each replicate PCR was loaded with about 200 ng genomic DNA, equivalent to 32,000 or so T cell genomes. Purified libraries were quantified with a Qubit 3.0 fluorometer, sized on a Bioanalyzer 2100, and re-quantified with the KAPA Library Quantification kit. Each immunoSEQ 96-well plate was sequenced on its own single-read 150-cycle Illumina NextSeq 550 flow cell. Per the original workflow: The immunoSEQ output contained only junctional sequences without quality scores, so filtering could not match that applied to full-length reads. Sequences were annotated with PyIR, a Python wrapper for IgBLAST v1.9, and V/J genes and CDR3 were assigned using IMGT germline references. Any read was removed if the V/J assignment was weak (E-value above 1e-6), the CDR3 was missing, or the read contained stop codons, out-of-frame junctions, or ambiguous translated residues. V3J clonotypes were defined as sequences sharing an identical inferred V gene, J gene, and CDR3 amino acid sequence. Percentage overlap between repertoires was calculated by dividing the number of shared unique clonotypes by the size of the smaller repertoire. Repertoire richness was assessed with RTK rarefaction, the Chao1 estimator, and Recon v2.1 estimates of unobserved clonotypes. Generation probabilities were computed with OLGA for all TCRbeta clonotypes obtained by the gDNA method from a handful of donors. Not all clones reach the TCRdb copy of this immuneACCESS table, which keeps in-frame sequences only. Checked studies attribute under half of the gap to unresolved V genes and leave the rest unexplained. Clonal size and the V and J genes are those of that table, whereas D and trimming came from the DNA. Across this sample there are approximately 1.1 million clones, with more than 75% seen only once. Approximately 0.52% of the sample comes from the top ten.

Relative to germline, V is 0 bases shorter and J is 6 bases shorter, with 6 bases between their ends. CDR3 length: 13 amino acids, cysteine to phenylalanine. Of the read, only the CDR3 DNA is kept; its 39 bases are in frame from base 1. The germline V gene gives CDR1 as SGHDN and CDR2 as FVKESK. What the research found in general, with its limitations: Across a handful of donors, about 5% of naive CD4, approximately 3.5% of naive CD8, under 2.5% of memory CD4, and 0.4% of memory CD8 clonotypes were shared. Naive subsets generally had larger estimated clonotype richness than memory subsets. Compared with non-shared clonotypes, clonotypes shared by all four sorted-subset donors had higher generation probabilities. Even with the large sequencing depth, rarefaction of the sorted-subset datasets indicated that sequencing was incomplete. Pairwise subsampling led to the expectation that sequencing depth would affect the degree of clonotype sharing among donors. Only blood was sampled, and tissue TCR repertoires likely differ from those in blood. The small number of donors limited the genetic and exposure-history diversity represented.

Remarks on this clone: It has no known antigen specificity. Base qualities are not at hand, and no much larger clone is one base apart.

The V and J genes are TRBV14 and TRBJ1-5; a confident D gene designation cannot be given. The TCR was taken from a man aged 18 to 30 in good health. Some clones in this sample may be carry-over from other donors' samples. The sample was memory CD4+ T cells from PBMCs. The cell subset or site label, read with the paper, signifies: CD45RA-negative fraction. Here is the DNA: TGTGCCAGCAGCCAAGATCGTGGTCAGCCCCAGCATTTT. Translated, this is CASSQDRGQPQHF.